A selection of T cell receptor beta chains follows, all from one sample in a study of blood T cell repertoires in COVID-19. Libraries were prepared by immunoSEQ multiplex PCR; TCRdb keeps only in-frame clonotypes and omits some of them. The data hold about 300,000 clones, with about 85% observed a single time. The source material was peripheral blood. These TCRs come from a man younger than 35 with active or convalescent COVID-19. CDR3s include the opening cysteine and the closing phenylalanine or tryptophan. D genes are given only for firm matches. Size values are once, few and many counts, or a class for expanded clones, and some rows have none.

v_call	cdr3_length	clone_size	d_call	j_call	cdr3_nt	cdr3_aa
TRBV10-2	19	NA	TRBD2	TRBJ2-3	TGCGCCAGCACCTCTTTGGGTAGCGGGGGGGCCTCTCTCACAGATACGCAGTATTTT	CASTSLGSGGASLTDTQYF
TRBV6-6	14	NA	NA	TRBJ2-7	TGTGCCAGCGGGCACAACCGAGGGCCGGTCGAGCAGTACTTC	CASGHNRGPVEQYF
TRBV15	14	once	NA	TRBJ1-2	TGTGCCACCAGCGGCTGGACAGATAACTATGGCTACACCTTC	CATSGWTDNYGYTF
TRBV4-1	15	NA	NA	TRBJ2-1	TGCGCCAGCAGCCAAGCGGAGAGCTCCTACAATGAGCAGTTCTTC	CASSQAESSYNEQFF
TRBV6-1	16	few	TRBD1	TRBJ2-7	TGTGCCAGCAGTGAAATGGGACAGGGTCGTTTGGACGAGCAGTACTTC	CASSEMGQGRLDEQYF
TRBV28	21	NA	NA	TRBJ2-5	TGTGCCAGCAGTTCCCCAAAACGAACCGGGACCGGGGAGGACGACCTCGAGACCCAGTACTTC	CASSSPKRTGTGEDDLETQYF
TRBV27	14	NA	TRBD1	TRBJ1-6	TGTGCCAGCAGTTTCCGGGACAGGGGATCACCCCTCCACTTT	CASSFRDRGSPLHF
TRBV12-3/TRBV12-4	13	NA	NA	TRBJ2-2	TGTGCCAGCAGTTTATTCAGGCACGGGGAGCTGTTTTTT	CASSLFRHGELFF
TRBV6-5	13	NA	TRBD1	TRBJ1-6	TGTGCCAGCAGGGGACAGGGAAATTCACCCCTCCACTTT	CASRGQGNSPLHF
TRBV5-4	14	NA	TRBD1	TRBJ1-2	TGTGCCAGCAGGGGGGTGGGACAGGGACATGGCTACACCTTC	CASRGVGQGHGYTF
TRBV5-1	19	NA	NA	TRBJ2-3	TGCGCCAGCAGCTTGTTTCCACCGTCCGGGGTTATCGGCACAGATACGCAGTATTTT	CASSLFPPSGVIGTDTQYF
TRBV5-6	14	NA	TRBD1	TRBJ2-5	TGTGCCAGCAGCCCCGGGACAGCTCAAGAGACCCAGTACTTC	CASSPGTAQETQYF
TRBV7-2	13	NA	TRBD1	TRBJ1-2	TGTGCCAGCAGCCTGGGACAGGGCTATGGCTACACCTTC	CASSLGQGYGYTF
TRBV28	13	once	NA	TRBJ1-1	TGTGCCAGCAGTTTTACGGGGTATCGGTGGGCTTTCTTT	CASSFTGYRWAFF
TRBV19	14	NA	NA	TRBJ2-3	TGTGCCAGTTCCCGGGACTCCTCCACAGATACGCAGTATTTT	CASSRDSSTDTQYF
TRBV5-1	14	NA	TRBD1	TRBJ2-5	TGCGCCAGCAGCCCTACAGGGGTAATAGAGACCCAGTACTTC	CASSPTGVIETQYF
TRBV19	15	NA	TRBD1	TRBJ1-6	TGTGCCAGTAGTATCGGGACAGTAGGGGATTCACCCCTCCACTTT	CASSIGTVGDSPLHF
TRBV28	17	NA	TRBD2	TRBJ2-7	TGTGCCAGCAGCCGGAGGGTGACTAGCGGGAGCGTCTACGAGCAGTACTTC	CASSRRVTSGSVYEQYF
TRBV2	16	NA	TRBD1	TRBJ1-3	TGTGCCAGCAGTGGGGCCGGGACAGGGTCTGGAAACACCATATATTTT	CASSGAGTGSGNTIYF
TRBV7-8	15	NA	NA	TRBJ1-1	TGTGCCAGCAGCCCAGAGGTAGGGGGTAAAACTGAAGCTTTCTTT	CASSPEVGGKTEAFF
TRBV28	12	once	NA	TRBJ1-1	TGTGCCAGCACCAGGCAAAACACTGAAGCTTTCTTT	CASTRQNTEAFF
TRBV6-2/TRBV6-3	14	NA	TRBD1	TRBJ1-5	TGTGCCAGCAGTCACGGACAGGGTCTAGAGCCCCAGCATTTT	CASSHGQGLEPQHF
TRBV19	16	NA	NA	TRBJ1-6	TGTGCCAGTAGTGGTGGGCCCCTTGGGACAAATTCACCCCTCCACTTT	CASSGGPLGTNSPLHF
TRBV11-2	15	NA	NA	TRBJ2-1	TGTGCCAGCAGCTTAGATACGATTCCCGGCAATGAGCAGTTCTTC	CASSLDTIPGNEQFF
TRBV27	17	once	TRBD1	TRBJ1-2	TGTGCCAGCAGTTTATTCGGGACAGGAGTTTCCCCCTATGGCTACACCTTC	CASSLFGTGVSPYGYTF
TRBV7-6	16	NA	NA	TRBJ1-5	TGTGCCAGCAGCCCGGGCGTCAGGGGTAGCAATCAGCCCCAGCATTTT	CASSPGVRGSNQPQHF
TRBV3-1/TRBV3-2	15	NA	TRBD1	TRBJ1-1	TGTGCCAGCAGCCCCCGGGACAGGTGGAACACTGAAGCTTTCTTT	CASSPRDRWNTEAFF
TRBV15	14	NA	NA	TRBJ1-4	TGTGCCACCAGCAGAGACAGGGGAAGTGAAAAACTGTTTTTT	CATSRDRGSEKLFF
TRBV6-9	14	few	TRBD1	TRBJ2-7	TGTGCCAGCGGGGGACAGGGACGGACCTACGAGCAGTACTTC	CASGGQGRTYEQYF
TRBV6-5	12	NA	TRBD1	TRBJ1-2	TGTGCCAGCAGCGACAGGGGATATGGCTACACCTTC	CASSDRGYGYTF
TRBV18	15	once	TRBD1	TRBJ1-6	TGTGCCAGCTCACACGACAGGGTCGATAATTCACCCCTCCACTTT	CASSHDRVDNSPLHF
TRBV9	14	NA	TRBD1	TRBJ1-2	TGTGCCAGCAGCGGGACAGGGGTTGGCTATGGCTACACCTTC	CASSGTGVGYGYTF
TRBV14	14	NA	NA	TRBJ2-1	TGTGCCAGCAGCCAGTATCTAGGGGGATTTGAGCAGTTCTTC	CASSQYLGGFEQFF
TRBV3-1/TRBV3-2	17	NA	TRBD2	TRBJ2-7	TGTGCCAGCAGCCCCCGTTTGCGTAGCGGGAGGAACGACGAGCAGTACTTC	CASSPRLRSGRNDEQYF
TRBV7-9	15	NA	TRBD1	TRBJ1-4	TGTGCCAGCAGCCCAGGACAGGCGACTAATGAAAAACTGTTTTTT	CASSPGQATNEKLFF
TRBV5-4	15	NA	TRBD1	TRBJ2-1	TGTGCCAGCAGCGGCCGGGACAGAGTGTACAATGAGCAGTTCTTC	CASSGRDRVYNEQFF
TRBV28	14	NA	NA	TRBJ1-5	TGTGCCAGCAGTTTGACAGTCAGAAATCAGCCCCAGCATTTT	CASSLTVRNQPQHF
TRBV29-1	13	NA	TRBD1	TRBJ1-2	TGCAGCGCCGGGGGACAGGGGTTGGCTGGCTACACCTTC	CSAGGQGLAGYTF
TRBV5-4	13	few	TRBD2	TRBJ2-3	TGTGCCATTGCGGGAGGGCCCACAGATACGCAGTATTTT	CAIAGGPTDTQYF
TRBV29-1	15	NA	TRBD2	TRBJ2-1	TGCAGCGTTGAAGATAGCGGGAGGGGTTTAAATGAGCAGTTCTTC	CSVEDSGRGLNEQFF
TRBV2	14	NA	TRBD1	TRBJ2-7	TGTGCCAGCAGTGGGGGACAGGCCTACTACGAGCAGTACTTC	CASSGGQAYYEQYF
TRBV2	19	once	TRBD2	TRBJ2-3	TGTGCCAGCAGTGACCCGGGACTAGCGGGCTTTCCACTCACAGATACGCAGTATTTT	CASSDPGLAGFPLTDTQYF
TRBV5-1	14	once	TRBD1	TRBJ2-7	TGCGCCAGCAGACTGACTTGGACAGGCTACGAGCAGTACTTC	CASRLTWTGYEQYF
TRBV9	18	few	TRBD2	TRBJ2-3	TGTGCCAGCAGCGCCGGGACTAGCGGGGACGGGCAGGCAGATACGCAGTATTTT	CASSAGTSGDGQADTQYF
TRBV3-1/TRBV3-2	19	NA	TRBD2	TRBJ2-1	TGTGCCAGCAGCCAAGAAACTCCCAAGACTAGCGGGAGGGCGAATGAGCAGTTCTTC	CASSQETPKTSGRANEQFF
TRBV18	15	NA	NA	TRBJ1-5	TGTGCCAGCTCACCACCTGGGAGGGTTGGGCAGCCCCAGCATTTT	CASSPPGRVGQPQHF
TRBV5-6	14	once	TRBD2	TRBJ2-7	TGTGCCAGCAGCTCAGGACTAGCGGGTTTTGAGCAGTACTTC	CASSSGLAGFEQYF
TRBV6-5	14	NA	NA	TRBJ2-4	TGTGCCAGCAGTCCGGACAGAGCCAAAAACATTCAGTACTTC	CASSPDRAKNIQYF
TRBV3-1/TRBV3-2	15	NA	NA	TRBJ2-5	TGTGCCAGCAGCCAAGATTGGAACAGCCAAGAGACCCAGTACTTC	CASSQDWNSQETQYF
TRBV11-2	16	NA	TRBD2	TRBJ2-3	TGTGCCAGCAGCCAAGAGCAAGCGGGAGGGCCAGATACGCAGTATTTT	CASSQEQAGGPDTQYF
TRBV6-2/TRBV6-3	17	NA	NA	TRBJ1-5	TGTGCCAGCAGTTACCCTCGTCGGGGTAAGGACAATCAGCCCCAGCATTTT	CASSYPRRGKDNQPQHF
TRBV9	18	NA	TRBD2	TRBJ2-3	TGTGCCAGCAGCGTAGGGCTAGCGGGGGGGCCGGGTCCGGATACGCAGTATTTT	CASSVGLAGGPGPDTQYF
TRBV9	15	once	NA	TRBJ2-1	TGTGCCAGCAGCCAACGGCTGGGAGCGGACAATGAGCAGTTCTTC	CASSQRLGADNEQFF